This TCR beta chain was identified in a study of shared clonotypes between healthy human individuals. Clones were sequenced by immunoSEQ multiplex PCR, and TCRdb holds only the in-frame ones, with some missing. The sample lists millions of clones; roughly 91% were seen once. Naive CD8 cells were CD45RO-negative, positively selected for CCR7, excluding terminally differentiated effector memory CD45RA+ cells. The sequence came from a man in his late teens or twenties in good health. Some clones in this sample may be carry-over from other donors' samples. Source material: naive CD8+ T cells from PBMCs.

The CDR3 region is CASSPRGPSGNTIYF. The CDR3 bases are TGTGCCAGCAGTCCCCGGGGGCCCTCTGGAAACACCATATATTTT. This sequence joins TRBV28 and TRBJ1-3; a possible D gene is TRBD1 (6 bases). The CDR3 contains 15 residues. V gave up 5 bases and J gave up 0 bases, with 11 bases separating them. In germline, CDR1 is MDHEN, CDR2 SYDVKM.